These 16 T cell receptor beta chains originate from one sample sequenced in a study of cytomegalovirus exposure and HLA in healthy donors. PCR used 60 Vbeta primers and 13 Jbeta primers. Profiling relied on immunoSEQ multiplex PCR, and the TCRdb table lists in-frame clones only, not all of them. In the table there are 150,000 to 200,000 clones, 80% to 90% of which are singletons. Sample: PBMCs. These TCRs come from a man aged 45-65 years in good health and CMV-seropositive.

The J gene is TRBJ2-7, the V gene TRBV19, with a weak D call TRBD1 (7 bases). The CDR3 is 15 residues long. Per the germline V gene, CDR1 is LNHDA and CDR2 is SQIVND (reference sequence). Trimming removed 2 bases at V and 5 bases at J, with 16 bases between. The CDR3 DNA sequence: TGTGCCAGTAGTATACAGTCAGGGGGAGGCCACGAGCAGTACTTC. As protein: CASSIQSGGGHEQYF.

The chain recombines TRBV5-1 with TRBJ2-6, with D perhaps TRBD2 (6 bases). This CDR3 has 15 amino acids. V shed 7 bases and J shed 0 bases, with 11 bases lying between them. Germline loops: CDR1 SGHRS, CDR2 YFSETQ. The CDR3 DNA reads as TGCGCCAGCCGGGGCGGGATCTCTGGGGCCAACGTCCTGACTTTC. Translated, it gives CASRGGISGANVLTF.

The chain recombines TRBV7-2 with TRBJ2-1, with TRBD2 identical over 8 bases. The ends lost 0 bases at V and 10 bases at J; junction bases unmatched: 11. The germline gives CDR1 SGHTA, CDR2 FQGNSA. The CDR3 is made up of 16 amino acids. The CDR3 DNA sequence: TGTGCCAGCAGCTTAGCAAGTAGCGGGGCTGTTCACGAGCAGTTCTTC. Its protein product is CASSLASSGAVHEQFF. The full variable domain, its missing parts supplied by reference TRBV7-2 and TRBJ2-1, is GAGVSQSPSNKVTEKGKDVELRCDPISGHTALYWYRQSLGQGLEFLIYFQGNSAPDKSGLPSDRFSAERTGGSVSTLTIQRTQQEDSAVYLCASSLASSGAVHEQFFGPGTRLTVL.

The chain carries TRBV6-6 and TRBJ2-6; no firm D call. This CDR3 is built from 15 residues. Per the germline V gene, CDR1 is MNHNY and CDR2 is SVGAGI (reference sequence). V was pared by 6 bases and J by 0 bases, with 9 bases between. CDR3 DNA sequence: TGTGCCAGCAGAAGAGACTCCTCTGGGGCCAACGTCCTGACTTTC. Its translation is CASRRDSSGANVLTF.

The V gene is TRBV19, the J gene TRBJ1-2, with D unclear. The CDR3 extends over 13 amino acids. V lost 7 bases to trimming and J lost 3 bases, with 12 bases between them. In germline, CDR1 is LNHDA, CDR2 SQIVND (reference sequence). The CDR3 loop reads CASKKGRDYGYTF. In nucleotides, the CDR3 is TGTGCCAGTAAAAAAGGGAGGGACTATGGCTACACCTTC.

The chain uses TRBV7-2 and TRBJ2-2, with D hard to call. The CDR3 consists of 12 residues. The V and J ends lost 1 base and 8 bases respectively, with 5 bases between them. CDR1 is SGHTA, CDR2 FQGNSA, per germline. The CDR3 loop is CASSLGAGELFF. CDR3 nucleotide sequence: TGTGCCAGCAGCTTAGGGGCTGGGGAGCTGTTTTTT.

V is TRBV7-8 and J is TRBJ1-2; perhaps TRBD1 as D (6 bases). The CDR3 spans 17 residues. The germline V gene has CDR1 SGHVS and CDR2 FQNEAQ. The V and J ends lost 0 bases and 1 base respectively, with 15 bases between them. CDR3 sequence reads: CASSLALLARGNYGYTF. CDR3 coding DNA: TGTGCCAGCAGCTTAGCCCTACTGGCCAGGGGTAACTATGGCTACACCTTC.

The CDR3 nucleotides are TGTGCCAGCAGTCCACGGACAGTAATATACGAGCAGTACTTC. As protein: CASSPRTVIYEQYF. The chain carries TRBV27 and TRBJ2-7; tentative D call: TRBD1 (6 bases). V was cut by 5 bases and J by 4 bases, with 15 bases left in between. The CDR3 consists of 14 residues. Germline V CDR1 and CDR2: MNHEY, SMNVEV (reference sequence).

The chain joins TRBV11-3 to TRBJ2-1; perhaps TRBD2 as D (5 bases). This CDR3 spans 16 amino acids. CDR1 is SGHNT, CDR2 YENEEA, per germline. Between the trimmed V and J ends, which lost 5 bases and 9 bases, there was a span of 23 bases. In DNA form, the CDR3 reads TGTGCCAGCAGCCCCTTTCTCGGGATTTCACATAGTGAGCAGTTCTTC. It yields the protein CASSPFLGISHSEQFF.

The chain is built from TRBV10-3 and TRBJ2-7; 13 bases map to TRBD2. The CDR3 loop spans 16 amino acids. V trimming: 6 bases; J trimming: 4 bases; junction bases outside the gene matches: 9. CDR1 ENHRY and CDR2 SYGVKD come from the germline V gene. CDR3 nucleotide sequence: TGTGCCATCAGCCCTGTGGCGACTAGCGGGGGGTACGAGCAGTACTTC. This translates into CAISPVATSGGYEQYF.

The V and J genes are TRBV5-6 and TRBJ2-7, with D tentatively TRBD1 (5 bases). From germline, CDR1 is SGHDT and CDR2 YYEEEE. V gave up 0 bases and J gave up 2 bases, with 18 bases separating them. CDR3 length: 17 amino acids. CDR3 in DNA: TGTGCCAGCAGCTTGGGTGTCAGGGCCCGCAAACCCTACGAGCAGTACTTC. Translated, it gives CASSLGVRARKPYEQYF.

This chain connects TRBV11-2 to TRBJ2-1, with 8 positions matching TRBD2. This CDR3 has 15 residues. The junction had 10 bases not matched to a gene; V was cut back by 8 bases and J by 4 bases. In germline, CDR1 is SGHAT, CDR2 FQNNGV. CDR3 amino acids: CASALSGGGYNEQFF. In DNA form, the CDR3 reads TGTGCCAGCGCCCTGAGCGGGGGAGGTTACAATGAGCAGTTCTTC.

The chain combines TRBV6-5 with TRBJ1-1, with TRBD1 as a possible D gene (5 bases). Per germline, CDR1 MNHEY and CDR2 SVGAGI. The CDR3 sequence is 13 residues long. V lost 2 bases, J lost 7 bases, and 11 bases lay in between. Written as DNA, the CDR3 is TGTGCCAGCAGTTACCTCCAGGGTGGTGAAGCTTTCTTT. This encodes CASSYLQGGEAFF.

The rearrangement links TRBV2 to TRBJ2-3, with TRBD1 identical over 10 bases. The CDR3 consists of 14 residues. Unmatched junction bases numbered 5, after V lost 8 bases and J lost 3 bases. Germline CDR1 reads SNHLY; CDR2 reads FYNNEI. The CDR3 nucleotides are TGTGCCAGCGGACGGGACAGGGGAACAGATACGCAGTATTTT. Its protein is CASGRDRGTDTQYF. The full variable domain, completed using reference TRBV2 and TRBJ2-3, is EPEVTQTPSHQVTQMGQEVILRCVPISNHLYFYWYRQILGQKVEFLVSFYNNEISEKSEIFDDQFSVERPDGSNFTLKIRSTKLEDSAMYFCASGRDRGTDTQYFGPGTRLTVL.

The chain is built from TRBV2 and TRBJ2-5; 9 positions match TRBD1. The J call may be faulty, since TRBJ2-7 better matches the DNA end. The CDR3 runs 12 residues. Germline CDR1 SNHLY, CDR2 FYNNEI. In DNA form, the CDR3 reads TGTGCCAACCGGGACAGGGCCGTCGAGCAGTACTTC. Its translation is CANRDRAVEQYF.

The gene calls are TRBV19 and TRBJ2-1, with 12 bases that match TRBD2. Germline CDR1 and CDR2: LNHDA and SQIVND (reference sequence). Trimming took 3 bases from V and 1 from J; bases not matched to a gene: 7. The CDR3 spans 18 residues. DNA for the CDR3: TGTGCCAGTAGTATGGCTCGGACTAGCGGGATTTCCTACAATGAGCAGTTCTTC. It specifies CASSMARTSGISYNEQFF.